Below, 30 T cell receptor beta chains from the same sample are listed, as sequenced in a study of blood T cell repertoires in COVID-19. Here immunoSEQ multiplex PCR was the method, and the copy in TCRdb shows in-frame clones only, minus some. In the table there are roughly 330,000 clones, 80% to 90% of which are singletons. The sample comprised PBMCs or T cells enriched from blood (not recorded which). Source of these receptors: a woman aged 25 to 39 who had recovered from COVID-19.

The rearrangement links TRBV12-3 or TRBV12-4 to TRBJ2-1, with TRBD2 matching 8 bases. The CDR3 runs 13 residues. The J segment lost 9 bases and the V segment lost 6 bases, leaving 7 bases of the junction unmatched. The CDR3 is CASSPGLVGEQFF. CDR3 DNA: TGTGCCAGCAGCCCGGGACTAGTTGGTGAGCAGTTCTTC.

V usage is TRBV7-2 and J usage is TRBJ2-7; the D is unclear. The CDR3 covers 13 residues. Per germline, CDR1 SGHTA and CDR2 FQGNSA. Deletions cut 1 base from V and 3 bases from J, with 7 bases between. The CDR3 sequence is CASSLVLVYEQYF. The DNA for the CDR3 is TGTGCCAGCAGCTTAGTTTTAGTCTACGAGCAGTACTTC.

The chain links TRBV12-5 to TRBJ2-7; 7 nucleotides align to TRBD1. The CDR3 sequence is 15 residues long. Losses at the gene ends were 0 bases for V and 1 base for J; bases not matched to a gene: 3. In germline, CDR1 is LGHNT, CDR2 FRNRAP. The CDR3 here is CASGLVYRGSYEQYF. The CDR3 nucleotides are TGTGCTAGTGGTTTGGTCTACAGGGGATCCTACGAGCAGTACTTC.

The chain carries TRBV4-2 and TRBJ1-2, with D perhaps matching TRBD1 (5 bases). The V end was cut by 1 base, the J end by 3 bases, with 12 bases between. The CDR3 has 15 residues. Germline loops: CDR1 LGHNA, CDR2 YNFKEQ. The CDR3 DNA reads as TGTGCCAGCAGCCAAGGGGGCAGCCAGGACTATGGCTACACCTTC. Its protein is CASSQGGSQDYGYTF.

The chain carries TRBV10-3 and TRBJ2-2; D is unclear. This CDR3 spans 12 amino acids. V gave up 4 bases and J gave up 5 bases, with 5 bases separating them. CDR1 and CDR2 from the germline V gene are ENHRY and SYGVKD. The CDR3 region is CAISGETGELFF. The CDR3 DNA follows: TGTGCCATCAGTGGTGAGACCGGGGAGCTGTTTTTT.

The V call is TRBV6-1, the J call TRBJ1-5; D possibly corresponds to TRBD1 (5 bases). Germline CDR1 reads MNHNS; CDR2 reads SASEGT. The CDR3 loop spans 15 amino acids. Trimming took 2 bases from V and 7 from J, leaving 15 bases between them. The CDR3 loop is CASSEQLQGLQPQHF. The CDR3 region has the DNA TGTGCCAGCAGTGAACAACTCCAGGGTTTGCAGCCCCAGCATTTT.

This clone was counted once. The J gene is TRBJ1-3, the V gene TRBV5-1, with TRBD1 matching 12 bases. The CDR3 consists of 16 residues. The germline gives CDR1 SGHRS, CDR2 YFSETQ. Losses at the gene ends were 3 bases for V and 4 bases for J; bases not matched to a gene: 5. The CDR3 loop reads CASSWGQGAQGNTIYF. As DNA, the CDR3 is TGCGCCAGCAGCTGGGGACAGGGGGCGCAAGGAAACACCATATATTTT.

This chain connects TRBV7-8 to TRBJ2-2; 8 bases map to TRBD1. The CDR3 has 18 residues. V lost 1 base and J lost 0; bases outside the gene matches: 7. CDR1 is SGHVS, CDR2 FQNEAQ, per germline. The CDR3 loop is CASSLDRGDPTNTGELFF. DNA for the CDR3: TGTGCCAGCAGCTTAGACAGGGGGGACCCGACGAACACCGGGGAGCTGTTTTTT.

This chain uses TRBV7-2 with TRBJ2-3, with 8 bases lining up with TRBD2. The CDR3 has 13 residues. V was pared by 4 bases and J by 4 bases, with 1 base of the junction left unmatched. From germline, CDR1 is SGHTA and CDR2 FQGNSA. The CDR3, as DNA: TGTGCCAGCAGCTCGGGGGGGGCAGATACGCAGTATTTT. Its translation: CASSSGGADTQYF.

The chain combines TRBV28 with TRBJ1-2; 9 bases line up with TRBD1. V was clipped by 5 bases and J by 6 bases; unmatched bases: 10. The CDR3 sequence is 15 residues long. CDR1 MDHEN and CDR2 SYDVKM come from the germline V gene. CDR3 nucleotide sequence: TGTGCCAGCAGTCCTACCGGGACAGGGAGCCATGGCTACACCTTC. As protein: CASSPTGTGSHGYTF.

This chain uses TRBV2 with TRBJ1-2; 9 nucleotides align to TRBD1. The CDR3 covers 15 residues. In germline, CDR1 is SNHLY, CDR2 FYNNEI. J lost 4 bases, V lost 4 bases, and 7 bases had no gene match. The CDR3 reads CASSVFGQGFYGYTF. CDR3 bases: TGTGCCAGCAGTGTTTTCGGACAGGGGTTCTATGGCTACACCTTC.

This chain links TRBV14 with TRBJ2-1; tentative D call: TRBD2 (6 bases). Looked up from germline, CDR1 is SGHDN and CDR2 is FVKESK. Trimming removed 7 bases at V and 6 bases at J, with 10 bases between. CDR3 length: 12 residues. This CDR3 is CASTAGGNEQFF. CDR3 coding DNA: TGTGCCAGCACGGCCGGGGGCAATGAGCAGTTCTTC.

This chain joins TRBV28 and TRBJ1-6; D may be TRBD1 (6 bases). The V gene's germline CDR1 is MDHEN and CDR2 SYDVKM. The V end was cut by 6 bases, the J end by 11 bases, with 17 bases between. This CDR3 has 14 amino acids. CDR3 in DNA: TGTGCCAGCAGCCTTCACAGGGATCACCCACCCCTCCACTTT. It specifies CASSLHRDHPPLHF.

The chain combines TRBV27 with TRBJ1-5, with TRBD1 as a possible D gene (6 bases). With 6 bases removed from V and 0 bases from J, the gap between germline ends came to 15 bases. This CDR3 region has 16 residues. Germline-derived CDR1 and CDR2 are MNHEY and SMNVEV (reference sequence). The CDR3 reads CASRPDSEYSNQPQHF. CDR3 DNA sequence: TGTGCCAGCAGGCCGGACAGCGAATATAGCAATCAGCCCCAGCATTTT.

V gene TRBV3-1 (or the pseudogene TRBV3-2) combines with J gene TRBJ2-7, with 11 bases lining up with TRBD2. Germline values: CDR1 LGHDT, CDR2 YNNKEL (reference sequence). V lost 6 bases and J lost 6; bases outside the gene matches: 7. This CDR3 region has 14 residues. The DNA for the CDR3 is TGTGCCAGCAGTCCTACCGGGACTAGCGGCGAGCAGTACTTC. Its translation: CASSPTGTSGEQYF.

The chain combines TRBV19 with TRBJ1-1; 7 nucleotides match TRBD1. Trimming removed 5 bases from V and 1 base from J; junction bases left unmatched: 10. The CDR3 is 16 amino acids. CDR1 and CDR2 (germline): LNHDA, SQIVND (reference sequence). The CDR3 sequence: CASSPNPTGKNTEAFF. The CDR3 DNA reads TGTGCCAGTAGTCCCAATCCGACAGGGAAGAACACTGAAGCTTTCTTT.

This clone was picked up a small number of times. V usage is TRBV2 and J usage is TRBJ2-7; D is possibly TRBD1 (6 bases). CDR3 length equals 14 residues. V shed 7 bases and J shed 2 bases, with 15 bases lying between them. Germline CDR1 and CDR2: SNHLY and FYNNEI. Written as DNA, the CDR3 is TGTGCCAGCAACCTGCAGGGGAGCGCCTACGAGCAGTACTTC. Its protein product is CASNLQGSAYEQYF.

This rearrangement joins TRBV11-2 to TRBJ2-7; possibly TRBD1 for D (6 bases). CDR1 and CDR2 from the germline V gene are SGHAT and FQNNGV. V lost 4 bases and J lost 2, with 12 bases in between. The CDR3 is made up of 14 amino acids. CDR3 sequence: CASSSNRVPYEQYF. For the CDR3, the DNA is TGTGCCAGCAGCTCGAACAGGGTCCCCTACGAGCAGTACTTC.

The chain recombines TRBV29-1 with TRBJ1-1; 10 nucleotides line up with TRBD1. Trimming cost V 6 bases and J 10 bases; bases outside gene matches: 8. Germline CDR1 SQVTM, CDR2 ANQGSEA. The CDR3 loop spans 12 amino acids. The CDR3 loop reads CSVSRDRGGAFF. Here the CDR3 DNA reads TGCAGCGTCTCCCGGGACAGGGGCGGAGCTTTCTTT.

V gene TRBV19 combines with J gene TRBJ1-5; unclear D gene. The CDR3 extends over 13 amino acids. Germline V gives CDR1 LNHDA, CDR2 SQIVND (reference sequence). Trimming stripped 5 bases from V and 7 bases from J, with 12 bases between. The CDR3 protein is CASSWREGQPQHF. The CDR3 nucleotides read TGTGCCAGTAGTTGGAGGGAAGGGCAGCCCCAGCATTTT.

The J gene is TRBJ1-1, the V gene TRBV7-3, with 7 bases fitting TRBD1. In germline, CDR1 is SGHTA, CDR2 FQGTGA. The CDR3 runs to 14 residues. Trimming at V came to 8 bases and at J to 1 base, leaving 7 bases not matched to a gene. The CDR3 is CASRTGTENTEAFF. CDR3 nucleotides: TGTGCCAGCCGGACCGGGACAGAGAACACTGAAGCTTTCTTT.

Here the CDR3 reads CATSRVGQLNTEAFF. The CDR3 nucleotides are TGTGCCACCAGCAGAGTGGGACAACTCAACACTGAAGCTTTCTTT. The genes are TRBV15 and TRBJ1-1; D may be TRBD1 (6 bases). Deletions cut 1 base from V and 2 bases from J, with 11 bases between. There are 15 residues in the CDR3. The germline V gene encodes CDR1 LNHNV and CDR2 YYDKDF (reference sequence).

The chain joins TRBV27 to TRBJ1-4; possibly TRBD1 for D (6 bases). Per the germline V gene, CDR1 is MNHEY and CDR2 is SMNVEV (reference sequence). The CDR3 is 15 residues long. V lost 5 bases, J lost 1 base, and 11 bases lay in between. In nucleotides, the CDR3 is TGTGCCAGCAGTCACAGGACAGAAACTAATGAAAAACTGTTTTTT. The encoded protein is CASSHRTETNEKLFF.

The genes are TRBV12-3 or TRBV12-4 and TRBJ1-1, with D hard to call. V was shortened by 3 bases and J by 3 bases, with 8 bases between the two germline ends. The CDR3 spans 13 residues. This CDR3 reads CASSFLTDTEAFF. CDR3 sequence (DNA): TGTGCCAGCAGTTTTCTTACGGACACTGAAGCTTTCTTT.

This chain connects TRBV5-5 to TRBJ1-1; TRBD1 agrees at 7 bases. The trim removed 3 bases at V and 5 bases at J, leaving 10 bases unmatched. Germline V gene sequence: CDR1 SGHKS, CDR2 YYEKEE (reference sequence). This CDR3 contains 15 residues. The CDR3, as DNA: TGTGCCAGCAGCTGGGCACAGGGGACGAAAACTGAAGCTTTCTTT. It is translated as CASSWAQGTKTEAFF.

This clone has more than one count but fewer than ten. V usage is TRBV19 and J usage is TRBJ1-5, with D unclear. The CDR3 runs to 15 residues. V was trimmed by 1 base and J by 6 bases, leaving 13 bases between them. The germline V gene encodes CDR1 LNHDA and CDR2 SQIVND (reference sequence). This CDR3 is CASSIAAGGSQPQHF. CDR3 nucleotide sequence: TGTGCCAGTAGTATAGCGGCGGGAGGGAGTCAGCCCCAGCATTTT.

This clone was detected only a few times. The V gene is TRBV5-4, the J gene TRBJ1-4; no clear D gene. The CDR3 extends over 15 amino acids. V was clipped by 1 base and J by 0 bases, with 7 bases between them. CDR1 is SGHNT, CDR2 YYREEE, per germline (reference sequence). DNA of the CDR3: TGTGCCAGCAGCTTGCGCGGTGCAACTAATGAAAAACTGTTTTTT. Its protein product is CASSLRGATNEKLFF.

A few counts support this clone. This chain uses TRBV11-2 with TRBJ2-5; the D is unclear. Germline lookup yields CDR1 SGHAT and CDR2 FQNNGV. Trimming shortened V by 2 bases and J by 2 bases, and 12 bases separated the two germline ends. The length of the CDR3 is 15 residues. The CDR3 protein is CASSLFQQPQETQYF. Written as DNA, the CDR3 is TGTGCCAGCAGCTTATTCCAACAGCCACAAGAGACCCAGTACTTC.

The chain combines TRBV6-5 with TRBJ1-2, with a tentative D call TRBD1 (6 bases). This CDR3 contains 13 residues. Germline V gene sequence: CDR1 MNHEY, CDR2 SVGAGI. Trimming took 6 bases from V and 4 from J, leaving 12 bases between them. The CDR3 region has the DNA TGTGCCAGCAGCCCACAGGGCAGCTATGGCTACACCTTC. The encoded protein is CASSPQGSYGYTF.

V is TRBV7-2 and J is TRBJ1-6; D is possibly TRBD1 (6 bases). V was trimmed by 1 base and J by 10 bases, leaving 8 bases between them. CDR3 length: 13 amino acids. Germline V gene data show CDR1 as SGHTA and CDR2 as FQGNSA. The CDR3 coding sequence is TGTGCCAGCAGCTTAGACAGGGTGTCACCCCTCCACTTT. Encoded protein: CASSLDRVSPLHF.